This TCR beta chain was found in a study of T cells in Graves' hyperthyroidism and ophthalmopathy. Study results and caveats: In the blood, most expanded thyroid clonotypes above 0.001 appeared as well.

Isolation of PBMCs was performed on approximately 10 ml fresh peripheral blood. Researchers amplified the TCR beta CDR3 regions from RNA transcripts. The HTBI set primed first-round TCR CDR3 RT-PCR. TCRdb reanalysed the multiplex PCR reads using MiXCR and keeps one entry per CDR3 protein. This table holds nearly 600,000 distinct CDR3 sequences, 14% found once. At least ten counts were recorded for this clonotype. The antigen is unknown. This clonotype was sampled from a woman younger than 30 with Graves' ophthalmopathy. Sequenced material: blood.

This CDR3 is CASSEAGMNTGELFF. CDR3 nucleotide sequence: TGTGCCAGCAGTGAGGCGGGAATGAACACCGGGGAGCTGTTTTTT. The chain combines TRBV2 with TRBJ2-2; possibly TRBD2 for D (6 bases). CDR3 size: 15 residues. V was trimmed by 3 bases and J by 1 base, leaving 9 bases between them. Germline V gene data show CDR1 as SNHLY and CDR2 as FYNNEI.